The rows below give T cell receptor beta chains drawn from one sample of a study of T cell repertoires in cytomegalovirus infection. No antigen is known for these receptors. TCRdb reprocessed the reads with MiXCR, giving one entry per CDR3 protein. This sample yields roughly 500,000 distinct CDR3 sequences, of which 33% are seen a single time; roughly a sixth belongs to the top ten. The specimen comprised cultured PBMCs, sampled from culture after CMV antigen stimulation. Every receptor here comes from a human donor in good health (CMV status not recorded). Some clones in this sample may be carry-over from other donors' samples. The CDR3 runs from the conserved cysteine through the conserved F or W. A D gene is named only where the DNA matches it firmly. Size is stated for part of the rows, as once, few or many counts, or as a class when the clone is expanded.

V gene: TRBV7-6
D gene: .
CDR3 length: 16
clone size: .
J gene: TRBJ2-2
CDR3 protein: CASSSAVGPGTGELFF
CDR3 DNA: TGTGCCAGCAGCTCGGCTGTCGGGCCGGGGACCGGGGAGCTGTTTTTT

V gene: TRBV9
D gene: .
CDR3 length: 15
clone size: .
J gene: TRBJ1-5
CDR3 protein: CASSVGVQENQPQHF
CDR3 DNA: TGTGCCAGCAGCGTAGGAGTACAGGAAAATCAGCCCCAGCATTTT

V gene: TRBV12-3/TRBV12-4
D gene: TRBD1
CDR3 length: 15
clone size: few
J gene: TRBJ1-2
CDR3 protein: CASSLGTGGLHGYTF
CDR3 DNA: TGTGCCAGCAGTCTCGGGACAGGGGGCTTGCATGGCTACACCTTC

V gene: TRBV6-2/TRBV6-3
D gene: TRBD2
CDR3 length: 16
clone size: .
J gene: TRBJ2-1
CDR3 protein: CASSYLTLAGVEEQFF
CDR3 DNA: TGTGCCAGCAGTTACCTAACCCTCGCGGGAGTAGAAGAGCAGTTCTTC

V gene: TRBV7-2
D gene: TRBD2
CDR3 length: 16
clone size: .
J gene: TRBJ2-1
CDR3 protein: CASSLDRTSGRDEQFF
CDR3 DNA: TGTGCCAGCAGCTTAGATCGGACTAGCGGGAGGGACGAGCAGTTCTTC

V gene: TRBV5-4
D gene: .
CDR3 length: 16
clone size: .
J gene: TRBJ2-1
CDR3 protein: CASSLGSSVALYEQFF
CDR3 DNA: TGTGCCAGCAGCTTGGGGTCTAGCGTTGCCCTTTATGAGCAGTTCTTC

V gene: TRBV6-2/TRBV6-3
D gene: TRBD2
CDR3 length: 14
clone size: .
J gene: TRBJ2-1
CDR3 protein: CASTPRGLAGEQFF
CDR3 DNA: TGTGCCAGCACCCCCAGGGGACTAGCCGGTGAGCAGTTCTTC

V gene: TRBV5-1
D gene: .
CDR3 length: 15
clone size: .
J gene: TRBJ2-3
CDR3 protein: CASSLSGHNTDTQYF
CDR3 DNA: TGCGCCAGCAGCTTATCGGGACACAACACAGATACGCAGTATTTT

V gene: TRBV28
D gene: .
CDR3 length: 17
clone size: few
J gene: TRBJ2-1
CDR3 protein: CASSLDSGRVAYNEQFF
CDR3 DNA: TGTGCCAGCAGTTTAGATTCGGGGCGGGTGGCCTACAATGAGCAGTTCTTC

V gene: TRBV6-6
D gene: .
CDR3 length: 15
clone size: once
J gene: TRBJ2-7
CDR3 protein: CASSSSDKAAYEQYF
CDR3 DNA: TGTGCCAGCAGTTCCTCCGACAAGGCAGCCTACGAGCAGTACTTC

V gene: TRBV20-1
D gene: TRBD2
CDR3 length: 15
clone size: .
J gene: TRBJ2-3
CDR3 protein: CSASAAGGSPDTQYF
CDR3 DNA: TGCAGTGCTTCCGCAGCGGGAGGGTCCCCAGATACGCAGTATTTT

V gene: TRBV7-9
D gene: .
CDR3 length: 11
clone size: .
J gene: TRBJ2-2
CDR3 protein: CASSRLEELFF
CDR3 DNA: TGTGCCAGCAGCCGATTGGAGGAGCTGTTTTTT

V gene: TRBV7-2
D gene: .
CDR3 length: 15
clone size: many
J gene: TRBJ2-1
CDR3 protein: CASSLVRAQYNEQFF
CDR3 DNA: TGTGCCAGCAGCTTAGTTAGAGCCCAATACAATGAGCAGTTCTTC

V gene: TRBV6-2/TRBV6-3
D gene: TRBD2
CDR3 length: 16
clone size: once
J gene: TRBJ2-1
CDR3 protein: CASSYRPGLAVNEQFF
CDR3 DNA: TGTGCCAGCAGTTATAGACCGGGACTAGCGGTTAATGAGCAGTTCTTC

V gene: TRBV7-9
D gene: .
CDR3 length: 16
clone size: many
J gene: TRBJ2-1
CDR3 protein: CASSPRVSGSYNEQFF
CDR3 DNA: TGTGCCAGCAGCCCGCGGGTTAGCGGCTCTTACAATGAGCAGTTCTTC

V gene: TRBV13
D gene: .
CDR3 length: 12
clone size: many
J gene: TRBJ2-2
CDR3 protein: CASRFAGGELFF
CDR3 DNA: TGTGCCAGCAGATTCGCCGGGGGGGAGCTGTTTTTT

V gene: TRBV7-2
D gene: .
CDR3 length: 14
clone size: many
J gene: TRBJ2-5
CDR3 protein: CASSQGGAGETQYF
CDR3 DNA: TGTGCCAGCAGCCAAGGGGGGGCCGGTGAGACCCAGTACTTC

V gene: TRBV27
D gene: .
CDR3 length: 14
clone size: .
J gene: TRBJ1-2
CDR3 protein: CASSLLAGSYGYTF
CDR3 DNA: TGTGCCAGCAGTTTATTGGCAGGATCGTATGGCTACACCTTC

V gene: TRBV7-9
D gene: .
CDR3 length: 16
clone size: .
J gene: TRBJ2-2
CDR3 protein: CASSDWLAKNTGELFF
CDR3 DNA: TGTGCCAGCAGCGACTGGCTAGCTAAGAACACCGGGGAGCTGTTTTTT

V gene: TRBV28
D gene: TRBD2
CDR3 length: 16
clone size: few
J gene: TRBJ2-1
CDR3 protein: CASSLQAGGTYNEQFF
CDR3 DNA: TGTGCCAGCAGTTTACAAGCGGGAGGGACCTACAATGAGCAGTTCTTC

V gene: TRBV20-1
D gene: TRBD2
CDR3 length: 16
clone size: few
J gene: TRBJ2-7
CDR3 protein: CSARGSTSGNTYEQYF
CDR3 DNA: TGCAGTGCTAGGGGAAGCACTAGCGGGAATACCTACGAGCAGTACTTC

V gene: TRBV19
D gene: TRBD2
CDR3 length: 14
clone size: few
J gene: TRBJ2-2
CDR3 protein: CASKLAGAVGELFF
CDR3 DNA: TGTGCCAGTAAACTAGCGGGAGCGGTCGGGGAGCTGTTTTTT

V gene: TRBV6-2/TRBV6-3
D gene: TRBD2
CDR3 length: 15
clone size: .
J gene: TRBJ2-7
CDR3 protein: CASSPGLGSFHEQYF
CDR3 DNA: TGTGCCAGCAGTCCGGGACTAGGATCGTTCCACGAGCAGTACTTC

V gene: TRBV7-2
D gene: TRBD2
CDR3 length: 17
clone size: few
J gene: TRBJ2-1
CDR3 protein: CASSLDLGGRSYNEQFF
CDR3 DNA: TGTGCCAGCAGCTTAGACTTAGGCGGGAGGTCCTACAATGAGCAGTTCTTC

V gene: TRBV5-1
D gene: .
CDR3 length: 13
clone size: .
J gene: TRBJ1-1
CDR3 protein: CASSLQVDTEAFF
CDR3 DNA: TGCGCCAGCAGCTTGCAGGTGGACACTGAAGCTTTCTTT

V gene: TRBV5-1
D gene: .
CDR3 length: 14
clone size: .
J gene: TRBJ1-1
CDR3 protein: CASSLSIGSAEAFF
CDR3 DNA: TGCGCCAGCAGCTTGTCTATAGGGAGCGCTGAAGCTTTCTTT

V gene: TRBV7-9
D gene: .
CDR3 length: 14
clone size: .
J gene: TRBJ1-4
CDR3 protein: CASSSELGFGKLFF
CDR3 DNA: TGTGCCAGCAGTTCAGAGTTAGGGTTCGGAAAACTGTTTTTT

V gene: TRBV11-3
D gene: TRBD2
CDR3 length: 17
clone size: .
J gene: TRBJ2-2
CDR3 protein: CASSLGKREANTGELFF
CDR3 DNA: TGTGCCAGCAGCTTAGGAAAGCGGGAGGCGAACACCGGGGAGCTGTTTTTT

V gene: TRBV7-2
D gene: TRBD2
CDR3 length: 14
clone size: .
J gene: TRBJ2-1
CDR3 protein: CASSTSGGGNEQFF
CDR3 DNA: TGTGCCAGCAGCACCAGCGGGGGGGGCAATGAGCAGTTCTTC

V gene: TRBV7-9
D gene: TRBD2
CDR3 length: 14
clone size: .
J gene: TRBJ2-4
CDR3 protein: CASSLPGGKNIQYF
CDR3 DNA: TGTGCCAGCAGCCTTCCGGGGGGCAAAAACATTCAGTACTTC

V gene: TRBV7-9
D gene: .
CDR3 length: 14
clone size: few
J gene: TRBJ2-1
CDR3 protein: CASSLIRDFNEQFF
CDR3 DNA: TGTGCCAGCAGCTTAATCCGGGACTTCAATGAGCAGTTCTTC

V gene: TRBV12-3/TRBV12-4
D gene: TRBD2
CDR3 length: 13
clone size: .
J gene: TRBJ2-2
CDR3 protein: CASLKAGGGELFF
CDR3 DNA: TGTGCCAGCCTCAAGGCGGGGGGCGGGGAGCTGTTTTTT

V gene: TRBV6-5
D gene: TRBD1
CDR3 length: 12
clone size: few
J gene: TRBJ2-5
CDR3 protein: CASRQGAGTQYF
CDR3 DNA: TGTGCCAGCCGACAGGGGGCAGGGACCCAGTACTTC

V gene: TRBV5-1
D gene: .
CDR3 length: 16
clone size: .
J gene: TRBJ2-1
CDR3 protein: CASSLGPGDGYNEQFF
CDR3 DNA: TGCGCCAGCAGCTTGGGGCCCGGAGACGGGTACAATGAGCAGTTCTTC

V gene: TRBV15
D gene: .
CDR3 length: 11
clone size: .
J gene: TRBJ2-1
CDR3 protein: CATSRDFEQFF
CDR3 DNA: TGTGCCACCAGCAGAGATTTTGAGCAGTTCTTC

V gene: TRBV20-1
D gene: .
CDR3 length: 16
clone size: .
J gene: TRBJ1-5
CDR3 protein: CSARVPPVISNQPQHF
CDR3 DNA: TGCAGTGCTAGAGTCCCCCCCGTGATTAGCAATCAGCCCCAGCATTTT

V gene: TRBV18
D gene: TRBD1
CDR3 length: 16
clone size: .
J gene: TRBJ2-3
CDR3 protein: CASSPSAGQGSGTQYF
CDR3 DNA: TGTGCCAGCTCACCTTCGGCGGGACAGGGGTCGGGTACGCAGTATTTT

V gene: TRBV30
D gene: .
CDR3 length: 12
clone size: .
J gene: TRBJ1-1
CDR3 protein: CAARGVGTEAFF
CDR3 DNA: TGTGCGGCGAGGGGGGTGGGCACTGAAGCTTTCTTT

V gene: TRBV3-1
D gene: .
CDR3 length: 17
clone size: few
J gene: TRBJ2-2
CDR3 protein: CASSQGVGGPNTGELFF
CDR3 DNA: TGTGCCAGCAGCCAAGGGGTGGGAGGACCGAACACCGGGGAGCTGTTTTTT

V gene: TRBV18
D gene: TRBD1
CDR3 length: 20
clone size: .
J gene: TRBJ1-3
CDR3 protein: CASSPQPRQGPRSRGNTIYF
CDR3 DNA: TGTGCCAGCTCACCCCAACCGCGACAGGGACCCCGGTCCCGTGGAAACACCATATATTTT

V gene: TRBV7-8
D gene: .
CDR3 length: 14
clone size: few
J gene: TRBJ1-1
CDR3 protein: CASSLTGRVTEAFF
CDR3 DNA: TGTGCCAGCAGCTTAACCGGCAGGGTCACTGAAGCTTTCTTT

V gene: TRBV5-4
D gene: .
CDR3 length: 13
clone size: few
J gene: TRBJ2-7
CDR3 protein: CASSPRQSYEQYF
CDR3 DNA: TGTGCCAGCAGCCCTAGACAGTCCTACGAGCAGTACTTC

V gene: TRBV4-3
D gene: .
CDR3 length: 13
clone size: .
J gene: TRBJ2-1
CDR3 protein: CASSQDWSNEQFF
CDR3 DNA: TGCGCCAGCAGCCAAGATTGGTCCAATGAGCAGTTCTTC